This T cell receptor beta chain comes out of a study of regulatory T cells in long-lasting Graves disease. Time point reported: newly diagnosed GD, antithyroid drugs for less than 3 months. RNA extracted from PBMCs served as the sequencing template. As regards this clonotype: The antigen is unknown.

Whole-study findings and limits: A greater number of public clonotypes (approximately 2,700) was shared by persistent patients than by new patients (roughly 880).

The CDR3 consists of 15 residues. Trimming stripped 5 bases from V and 4 bases from J, with 14 bases between. In germline, CDR1 is SGHAT, CDR2 FQNNGV. The TCR beta library used iRepertoire HTBI primers with Arm-PCR amplification of CDR3. A single record per CDR3 protein comes from TCRdb applying MiXCR to the multiplex PCR reads. Found here are under 700,000 distinct CDR3 sequences, about 16% of them singletons; the top ten hold 20% to 25%. These sequences were also reported in another study, on T cells in Graves' hyperthyroidism and ophthalmopathy. That source notes: A lack of ophthalmopathy progression within 18 months defined stable Graves' hyperthyroidism. HTBI primers were the set used in a first-round RT-PCR of the TCR CDR3.

This rearrangement joins TRBV11-2 to TRBJ2-2; possibly TRBD1 for D (6 bases). The starting material was peripheral blood mononuclear cells (PBMCs), obtained at new diagnosis, from a patient treated with antithyroid drugs. The TCR comes from a woman aged 35-65 years with Graves disease. The CDR3 nucleotides are TGTGCCAGCAGCCCCGGACAGATTTCCACCGGGGAGCTGTTTTTT. It yields the protein CASSPGQISTGELFF.